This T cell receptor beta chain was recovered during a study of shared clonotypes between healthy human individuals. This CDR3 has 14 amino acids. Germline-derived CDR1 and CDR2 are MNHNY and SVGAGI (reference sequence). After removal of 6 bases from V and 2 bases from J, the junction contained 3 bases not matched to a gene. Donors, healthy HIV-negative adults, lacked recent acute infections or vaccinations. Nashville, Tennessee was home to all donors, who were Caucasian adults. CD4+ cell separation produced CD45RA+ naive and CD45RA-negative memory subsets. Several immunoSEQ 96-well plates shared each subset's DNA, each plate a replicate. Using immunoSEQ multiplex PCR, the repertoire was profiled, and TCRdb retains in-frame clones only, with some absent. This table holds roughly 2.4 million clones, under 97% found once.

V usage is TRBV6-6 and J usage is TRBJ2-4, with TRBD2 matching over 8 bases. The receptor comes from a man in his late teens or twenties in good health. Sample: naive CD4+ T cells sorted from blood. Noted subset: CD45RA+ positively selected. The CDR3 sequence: CASSGGGPKNIQYF. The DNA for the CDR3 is TGTGCCAGCAGCGGGGGGGGACCCAAAAACATTCAGTACTTC.